The rows below give T cell receptor beta chains drawn from one sample of a study of CD8+CD57+ T cells in acquired aplastic anemia. TCRdb re-called the reads through MiXCR, storing one row per CDR3 protein. This sample yields fewer than 150,000 distinct CDR3 sequences, of which about 48% are seen a single time; roughly 2.6% belongs to the top ten. The sample was sorted CD4+, CD8+, or CD8+CD57+ T cells (not recorded which) from PBMCs. Every receptor here comes from a human donor in good health, serving as a control. Each CDR3 is given with its conserved first and last residue. The D gene is left open where the match is weak. Size is omitted from some rows. Given values are once, few, many or a class for expanded clones.

>TRBD2|.|TRBV9|TRBJ2-6
TGTGCCAGCAGCGCTCGGACTAGCTCTGGGGCCAACGTCCTGACTTTC
CASSARTSSGANVLTF
>.|.|TRBV2|TRBJ2-7
TGTGCCAGCAGCCGCGGGGGCACTTCCTACGAGCAGTACTTC
CASSRGGTSYEQYF
>.|many|TRBV11-2|TRBJ2-2
TGTGCCAGCAGCTCTAGAGGACACCTGAACACCGGGGAGCTGTTTTTT
CASSSRGHLNTGELFF
>.|once|TRBV29-1|TRBJ1-5
TGCAGCGTAGCTGAGGGGACGAGCAATCAGCCCCAGCATTTT
CSVAEGTSNQPQHF
>.|.|TRBV9|TRBJ1-3
TGTGCCAGCAGCGTAGCATCAGGAAACACCATATATTTT
CASSVASGNTIYF
>.|once|TRBV15|TRBJ2-3
TGTGCCACCGGATACCGGGACTCGCATACGCAGTATTTC
CATGYRDSHTQYF
>.|many|TRBV19|TRBJ2-5
TGTGCCAGTAGTATAGTGGCCGGGGAGTTCGGGGAGACCCAGTACTTC
CASSIVAGEFGETQYF
>.|few|TRBV10-3|TRBJ2-3
TGTGCCATCTCTTCCGCCGGGGGAGGAGATACGCAGTATTTT
CAISSAGGGDTQYF
>.|.|TRBV10-1|TRBJ2-5
TGCGCCAGCAGTGTAAGGGCCGGCCAAAGGGAGACCCAGTACTTC
CASSVRAGQRETQYF
>.|.|TRBV24-1|TRBJ2-5
TGTGCCACCAGTGACCCTGATAATCCGCAAGAGACCCAGTACTTC
CATSDPDNPQETQYF
>.|many|TRBV11-3|TRBJ1-1
TGTGCCAGCAGCTCGTTGGGACGGGCAGAAGCTTTCTTT
CASSSLGRAEAFF
>TRBD1|.|TRBV3-1|TRBJ2-1
TGTGCCAGCAGCTCCCGGGACAGGGGCAATGAGCAGTTCTTC
CASSSRDRGNEQFF
>.|.|TRBV10-3|TRBJ1-1
TGTGCCATCAGTGTGGCCATTAACACTGAAGCTTTCTTT
CAISVAINTEAFF
>TRBD1|.|TRBV11-1|TRBJ1-2
TGTGCCAGCAGCTTAAATGGATGGGGACAGGGCGAGGACTATGGCTACACCTTC
CASSLNGWGQGEDYGYTF
>TRBD1|.|TRBV25-1|TRBJ2-7
TGTGCTAGCAGTGCACCTATTTCGACAGGGGTGCCCTACGAGCAGTACTTC
CASSAPISTGVPYEQYF
>TRBD1|.|TRBV7-2|TRBJ1-2
TGTGCCAGCAGCCAACAGGGGACGATCTATGGCTACACCTTC
CASSQQGTIYGYTF
>.|many|TRBV12-3/TRBV12-4|TRBJ1-5
TGTGCCAGCAGCCCCTCGGGGAGAAACAATCAGCCCCAGCATTTT
CASSPSGRNNQPQHF
>TRBD1|.|TRBV10-3|TRBJ1-6
TGTGCCATCAGTAGGACAGGGGATGATTCACCCCTCCACTTT
CAISRTGDDSPLHF
>.|many|TRBV19|TRBJ1-5
TGTGCCAGTAGTATATCCGGGACCTTGAGGAATCAGCCCCAGCATTTT
CASSISGTLRNQPQHF
>.|many|TRBV19|TRBJ1-1
TGTGCCAGTAGTCCGGACAGCCCGAACACTGAAGCTTTCTTT
CASSPDSPNTEAFF
>.|many|TRBV20-1|TRBJ2-5
TGCAGTGCTATCACCCGGGTCGCTCAAGAGACCCAGTACTTC
CSAITRVAQETQYF
>.|.|TRBV7-6|TRBJ1-1
TGTGCCAGCAGCTTACGGCAGGGTGCTACTGAAGCTTTCTTT
CASSLRQGATEAFF
>.|.|TRBV19|TRBJ1-3
TGTGCCAGCCTAGACAGCGACACTGGAAACACCATATATTTT
CASLDSDTGNTIYF
>TRBD1|many|TRBV4-2|TRBJ2-7
TGTGCCAGCAGCCAAGTGGGACAGGGGCTCTCCTACGAGCAGTACTTC
CASSQVGQGLSYEQYF
>TRBD2|many|TRBV14|TRBJ2-7
TGTGCCAGCAGCCTGGTGTTAGCGGGGATATACGAGCAGTACTTC
CASSLVLAGIYEQYF
>.|few|TRBV10-3|TRBJ2-5
TGTGCCATCAGTGCCTTAGGGAGGGAGACCCAGTACTTC
CAISALGRETQYF
>.|many|TRBV7-2|TRBJ2-5
TGTGCCAGCAGCTTTTCGGGTCCAGAGACCCAGTACTTC
CASSFSGPETQYF
>TRBD2|.|TRBV29-1|TRBJ2-5
TGCAGCGCCCTAGAGACTAGCGGGGCGGAGACCCAGTACTTC
CSALETSGAETQYF
>.|few|TRBV29-1|TRBJ1-2
TGCAGCGTTGCGGGGGCGCATAGTTTTGGGTATGGCTACACCTTC
CSVAGAHSFGYGYTF
>.|.|TRBV2|TRBJ2-7
TGTGCCAGCAAACAGGGTAAAATCACCTACGAGCAGTACTTC
CASKQGKITYEQYF
>.|once|TRBV3-1|TRBJ2-7
TGTGCCAGCAGCCACGGTCCTTCAAGCTCCTACGAGCAGTACTTC
CASSHGPSSSYEQYF
>TRBD1|.|TRBV7-9|TRBJ1-6
TGTGCCAGCAGCACGACAGGGGGTAATTCACCCCTCCACTTT
CASSTTGGNSPLHF
>TRBD1|.|TRBV4-1|TRBJ1-4
TGCGCCGGCAGCCACCCGGACAGGGGAAATGAAGAACTGTTTTTT
CAGSHPDRGNEELFF
>TRBD2|.|TRBV7-3|TRBJ2-3
TGTGCCAGCAGCTTAACCCGCGCCCGACTAGCGGGGGGCACAGATACGCAGTATTTT
CASSLTRARLAGGTDTQYF
>TRBD1|many|TRBV2|TRBJ2-7
TGTGCCAGCAGTTCGACAGGGGGAGGCGAGCAGTACTTC
CASSSTGGGEQYF
>TRBD2|once|TRBV24-1|TRBJ2-5
TGTGCCACCAGGGCTAGCGGACAAGAGACCCAGTACTTC
CATRASGQETQYF
>.|many|TRBV6-1|TRBJ1-2
TGTGCCAGCAGGACCTCCGGGGGCCACTATGGCTACACCTTC
CASRTSGGHYGYTF
>.|few|TRBV3-1|TRBJ2-1
TGTGCCAGCAGCCAACGAAGGACAGCCCTCTACAATGAGCAGTTCTTC
CASSQRRTALYNEQFF
>.|many|TRBV7-9|TRBJ2-1
TGTGCCAGCGGGATCAATCGGGTTAACAATGAGCAGTTCTTC
CASGINRVNNEQFF
>TRBD1|few|TRBV2|TRBJ2-7
TGTGCCAGCGGGGACAGGGGGTACGAGCAGTACTTC
CASGDRGYEQYF
>.|many|TRBV4-1|TRBJ2-1
TGCGCCAGCAGCCAAGAGAGAACTTTGGAGCAGTTCTTC
CASSQERTLEQFF
>TRBD1|.|TRBV7-2|TRBJ2-7
TGTGCCAGCAGCTCGTCGCACAGGGGATTCTACGAGCAGTACTTC
CASSSSHRGFYEQYF
>TRBD1|many|TRBV6-1|TRBJ1-6
TGTGCCAGCATCTCCGGCCTGACAGGGTTGTCCTATAATTCACCCCTCCACTTT
CASISGLTGLSYNSPLHF
>.|once|TRBV7-2|TRBJ2-7
TGTGCCAGCAGCTTAGGGCCAAGCCGGTCCGACGAGCAGTACTTC
CASSLGPSRSDEQYF
>TRBD1|.|TRBV15|TRBJ1-1
TGTGCCACCAGCAGAAGGAAGACAGGGAACTCTGAAGCTTTCTTT
CATSRRKTGNSEAFF
>TRBD1|many|TRBV5-1|TRBJ1-1
TGCGCCAGCAGCGTGGACAGGGGGAACACTGAAGCTTTCTTT
CASSVDRGNTEAFF
>TRBD1|few|TRBV11-1|TRBJ1-6
TGTGCCAGCAGCCCCCCCGGACAGGGCGGCTCACCCCTCCACTTT
CASSPPGQGGSPLHF
>.|many|TRBV18|TRBJ1-5
TGTGCCAGCTCACCACTGCGCGGGGGTCAGCCCCAGCATTTT
CASSPLRGGQPQHF
>.|.|TRBV15|TRBJ1-2
TGTGCCACCAGCACGGGCAGCAACTATGGCTACACCTTC
CATSTGSNYGYTF
>.|many|TRBV19|TRBJ2-1
TGTGCCAGTAGTCCCCTGGCCAGGAGAAGCAATGAGCAGTTCTTC
CASSPLARRSNEQFF
>.|.|TRBV29-1|TRBJ2-7
TGCAGCGTGGGGGGCGAGCAGTACTTC
CSVGGEQYF
>.|many|TRBV20-1|TRBJ2-7
TGCAGTGCTAGAGAGGACACCCAAACCTACGAGCAGTACTTC
CSAREDTQTYEQYF
>.|once|TRBV7-2|TRBJ2-3
TGTGCCAGCAGCTTGGGGGAAGGGACAGATACGCAGTATTTT
CASSLGEGTDTQYF
>.|.|TRBV5-1|TRBJ2-5
TGCGCCAGCAGCATGCTGCAGACTCAAGAGACCCAGTACTTC
CASSMLQTQETQYF
>TRBD1|many|TRBV13|TRBJ1-2
TGTGCCAGCAGCTTAGGGTCCCAGGGGGCTTATGGCTACACCTTC
CASSLGSQGAYGYTF
>TRBD1|few|TRBV2|TRBJ1-1
TGTGCCAGCAGATCAACAGGGGACGCTGAAGCTTTCTTT
CASRSTGDAEAFF
>TRBD1|.|TRBV2|TRBJ1-4
TGTGCCAGCACCGGGACAGTTACTGCAACTAATGAAAAACTGTTTTTT
CASTGTVTATNEKLFF
>.|.|TRBV3-1|TRBJ2-7
TGTGCCAGCAGCCAAGATCTGGGCAGGGGGAGGGAGCAGTACTTC
CASSQDLGRGREQYF
>TRBD2|many|TRBV20-1|TRBJ2-7
TGCAGTGCTAGAGTCCCCGGGGGGGGTGCCTACGAGCAGTACTTC
CSARVPGGGAYEQYF
>TRBD2|.|TRBV29-1|TRBJ2-7
TGCAGCGTTCGGACTAGCGTATCCTACGAGCAGTACTTC
CSVRTSVSYEQYF